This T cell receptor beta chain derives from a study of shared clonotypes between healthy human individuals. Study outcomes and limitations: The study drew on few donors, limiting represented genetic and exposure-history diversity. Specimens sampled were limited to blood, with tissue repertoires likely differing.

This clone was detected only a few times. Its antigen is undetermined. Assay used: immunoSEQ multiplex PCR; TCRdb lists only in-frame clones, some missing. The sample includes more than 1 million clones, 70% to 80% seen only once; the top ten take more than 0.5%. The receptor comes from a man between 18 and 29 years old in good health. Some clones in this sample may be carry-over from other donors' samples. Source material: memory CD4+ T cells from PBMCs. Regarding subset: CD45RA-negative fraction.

CDR3 residues: CASSLPGQGSEQYF. DNA for the CDR3: TGCGCCAGCAGCCTGCCGGGACAGGGTAGCGAGCAGTACTTC. The chain joins TRBV5-1 to TRBJ2-7; the match to TRBD1 covers 9 bases. The CDR3 is 14 amino acids. Germline V lookup: CDR1 SGHRS, CDR2 YFSETQ. The V segment lost 4 bases and the J segment 6 bases; nucleotides outside the gene matches: 8.